The 20 T cell receptor beta chains below all came from one sample that was sequenced in a study of regulatory T cells in long-lasting Graves disease. Both iRepertoire HTBI primers and Arm-PCR of CDR3 regions were used to build the TCR beta libraries. TCRdb independently ran MiXCR on the multiplex PCR reads; one entry per CDR3 protein. The sample shows 600,000 to 850,000 distinct CDR3 sequences, 30% of them seen only once. Time point here: persistent/refractory GD, antithyroid drugs over 5 years with positive TRAb. Isolated PBMC RNA provided the starting material for the TCR library. The input for sequencing was peripheral blood mononuclear cells (PBMCs), taken when the disease was refractory, from a patient treated with antithyroid drugs. The origin of the receptors is a female donor with Graves disease.

The chain recombines TRBV7-3 with TRBJ2-5; tentative D call: TRBD2 (7 bases). V dropped 5 bases and J dropped 5 bases, with 18 bases sitting between them. The V gene's germline CDR1 is SGHTA and CDR2 FQGTGA. CDR3 size: 15 residues. This chain's CDR3 is CASSLGGGQVETQYF. DNA for the CDR3: TGTGCCAGCAGCCTGGGGGGGGGGCAGGTGGAGACCCAGTACTTC. Full variable domain (remainder filled in from reference TRBV7-3 and TRBJ2-5): GAGVSQTPSNKVTEKGKYVELRCDPISGHTALYWYRQSLGQGPEFLIYFQGTGAADDSGLPNDRFFAVRPEGSVSTLKIQRTERGDSAVYLCASSLGGGQVETQYFGPGTRLLVL.

The chain combines TRBV20-1 with TRBJ1-5; D is unresolved. The V gene lost 0 bases and the J gene lost 4 bases, with 13 bases spanning the gap. Germline CDR1 is DFQATT and CDR2 is SNEGSKA (reference sequence). The CDR3 covers 15 residues. The CDR3 bases are TGCAGTGCTAGAGAGTCTTCGAGGGCAAATCAGCCCCAGCATTTT. This codes for CSARESSRANQPQHF.

Points on this clonotype: This is likely an artifact of a read error, given a far larger clone one base away. This chain joins TRBV27 and TRBJ1-5; a weak D match, TRBD1 (5 bases). Looked up from germline, CDR1 is MNHEY and CDR2 is SMNVEV (reference sequence). This CDR3 contains 17 residues. Trimming took 5 bases from V and 0 from J, leaving 17 bases between them. CDR3 nucleotide sequence: TGTGCCAGCAGTGAAGGGCTTTGGGGCGGTAGCAATCAGCCCCAGCATTTT. It is translated as CASSEGLWGGSNQPQHF.

The rearrangement uses TRBV20-1 and TRBJ1-2; TRBD1 is a possible D gene (6 bases). Germline CDR1 is DFQATT and CDR2 is SNEGSKA (reference sequence). The CDR3 runs to 13 residues. Trimming shortened V by 3 bases and J by 4 bases, and 12 bases separated the two germline ends. The CDR3 region has the DNA TGCAGTGCTAGCCCCCGGACAGTCTATGGCTACACCTTC. Its translation is CSASPRTVYGYTF.

A note on this clonotype: One end of the junction is discordant with germline, which a read error may explain. The chain carries TRBV5-5 and TRBJ2-6; 9 nucleotides agree with TRBD1. Germline CDR1 and CDR2: SGHKS and YYEKEE (reference sequence). This CDR3 contains 18 residues. The CDR3 sequence: CASSLRDRASSGANVLTF. CDR3 DNA sequence: TGCGCCAGCAGCTTGAGGGACAGGGCAAGCTCTGGGGCCAACGTCCTGACTTTC.

The CDR3 DNA is TGTGCCAGCAGCTCTCGGGCGGGGACACTGAACACTGAAGCTTTCTTT. This sequence encodes CASSSRAGTLNTEAFF. The chain combines TRBV7-6 with TRBJ1-1, with D possibly matching TRBD1 (6 bases). The CDR3 totals 16 residues. Germline V gene lookup returns CDR1 SGHVS and CDR2 FNYEAQ. V lost 4 bases and J 0 bases, leaving 15 bases between the germline ends.

The chain joins TRBV10-3 to TRBJ2-6; weak D call: TRBD2 (6 bases). The CDR3 consists of 16 residues. CDR1 and CDR2 (germline): ENHRY, SYGVKD. V was pared by 0 bases and J by 1 base, with 7 bases between. CDR3 sequence: CAISESGGSGANVLTF. The CDR3 bases are TGTGCCATCAGTGAGTCGGGAGGTTCTGGGGCCAACGTCCTGACTTTC.

This clonotype was picked up many times. J is TRBJ1-4 and V is TRBV12-3 or TRBV12-4; TRBD1 matches at 7 bases. The CDR3 covers 14 residues. V lost 5 bases, J lost 8 bases, and 8 bases stayed unmatched. The CDR3 sequence is CASSQQGRREKLFF. For the CDR3, the DNA is TGTGCCAGCAGTCAACAGGGGAGGCGAGAAAAACTGTTTTTT.

This clonotype has at least ten counts. CDR3 protein: CASSSTGGSYGYTF. In nucleotides, the CDR3 is TGTGCCAGCAGTTCCACAGGGGGCAGCTATGGCTACACCTTC. The chain carries TRBV5-6 and TRBJ1-2; 9 bases map to TRBD1. This CDR3 comprises 14 residues. Germline values: CDR1 SGHDT, CDR2 YYEEEE. J lost 4 bases, V lost 5 bases, and 6 bases had no gene match.

This clonotype has a handful of counts. The V call is TRBV29-1, the J call TRBJ1-2; 8 nucleotides match TRBD1. There are 13 residues in the CDR3. Germline trimming cut 7 bases from V and 4 bases from J; bases unmatched to any gene: 8. Germline loops: CDR1 SQVTM, CDR2 ANQGSEA. Here the CDR3 reads CSARQGRSYGYTF. CDR3 sequence (DNA): TGCAGCGCTCGACAGGGGCGATCCTATGGCTACACCTTC. Variable domain in full (rest from reference TRBV29-1 and TRBJ1-2): SAVISQKPSRDICQRGTSLTIQCQVDSQVTMMFWYRQQPGQSLTLIATANQGSEATYESGFVIDKFPISRPNLTFSTLTVSNMSPEDSSIYLCSARQGRSYGYTFGSGTRLTVV.

The chain employs TRBV18 and TRBJ1-1, with 10 bases fitting TRBD1. The CDR3 length is 15 residues. CDR1 is KGHSH and CDR2 is LQKENI in the germline V gene. V dropped 1 base and J dropped 6; count of bases not matched to a gene: 5. The CDR3 DNA reads TGTGCCAGCTCACCACTCCGGGACAGGGGACCTGAAGCTTTCTTT. As protein: CASSPLRDRGPEAFF.

The rearrangement uses TRBV11-2 and TRBJ1-3; no clear D gene. CDR1 SGHAT and CDR2 FQNNGV come from the germline V gene. V was cut by 1 base and J by 4 bases, with 14 bases left in between. The CDR3 is made up of 16 amino acids. The CDR3 loop is CASSLGVGAAGNTIYF. The CDR3 region has the DNA TGTGCCAGCAGCTTAGGCGTCGGAGCAGCCGGAAACACCATATATTTT.

In this sample, this clonotype turned up many times. The J gene is TRBJ2-7, the V gene TRBV12-3 or TRBV12-4, with 10 bases identical to TRBD2. The CDR3 is 17 amino acids. V lost 4 bases to trimming and J lost 2 bases; unmatched junction nucleotides: 11. Here the CDR3 reads CASSSSGSIIYAYEQYF. The CDR3 DNA sequence: TGTGCCAGCAGTTCTAGCGGGAGTATAATATACGCCTACGAGCAGTACTTC.

V is TRBV30 and J is TRBJ2-3, with TRBD1 matching over 7 bases. Germline CDR1 and CDR2: GTSNPN and SVGIG (reference sequence). V lost 3 bases and J lost 12; bases outside the gene matches: 6. This CDR3 spans 11 amino acids. CDR3 loop: CAWRDREKQYF. The CDR3 nucleotides are TGTGCCTGGAGAGACAGGGAAAAACAGTATTTT.

V usage is TRBV7-6 and J usage is TRBJ2-1; TRBD2 is a possible D gene (6 bases). The length of the CDR3 is 13 residues. V dropped 1 base and J dropped 5 bases, with 6 bases sitting between them. Germline CDR1 and CDR2: SGHVS and FNYEAQ. In nucleotides, the CDR3 is TGTGCCAGCAGCTTAGGGACTAACAATGAGCAGTTCTTC. It is translated as CASSLGTNNEQFF.

Only a few counts were recorded for this clonotype. The chain employs TRBV20-1 and TRBJ1-5, with D perhaps TRBD1 (6 bases). The CDR3 loop spans 13 amino acids. Trimming left V 6 bases short and J 4 bases short, with 13 bases between. Germline V lookup: CDR1 DFQATT, CDR2 SNEGSKA (reference sequence). This CDR3 reads CSAGDKENQPQHF. The DNA of the CDR3 is TGCAGTGCCGGGGACAAGGAGAATCAGCCCCAGCATTTT.

V gene TRBV12-3 or TRBV12-4 combines with J gene TRBJ2-6, with D unclear. V was pared by 8 bases and J by 0 bases, with 11 bases between. The CDR3 is 15 residues long. CDR3 loop: CASRSRPSGANVLTF. In DNA form, the CDR3 reads TGTGCCAGCCGTTCCCGGCCCTCTGGGGCCAACGTCCTGACTTTC.

V and J are TRBV6-5 and TRBJ1-1; the D gene is possibly TRBD1 (5 bases). This CDR3 comprises 15 residues. The V end lost 0 bases, the J end lost 8 bases, and 16 bases lay between the germline ends. Germline V lookup: CDR1 MNHEY, CDR2 SVGAGI. CDR3 DNA sequence: TGTGCCAGCAGTTACTCGAGCTTTGGTGGGACCGAAGCTTTCTTT. Protein: CASSYSSFGGTEAFF.

This clonotype was picked up many times. The rearrangement uses TRBV6-1 and TRBJ1-5, with D uncertain. The CDR3 runs 13 residues. Trimming left V 6 bases short and J 1 base short, with 7 bases between. The germline CDR1 and CDR2 sequences are MNHNS and SASEGT. For the CDR3, the DNA is TGTGCCAGCAGGGTGACGAGCAATCAGCCCCAGCATTTT. It yields the protein CASRVTSNQPQHF.

The chain links TRBV28 to TRBJ2-4; unclear D gene. The CDR3 is 16 residues long. V was pared by 5 bases and J by 6 bases, with 20 bases between. Germline-derived CDR1 and CDR2 are MDHEN and SYDVKM. The CDR3 DNA reads TGTGCCAGCAGTACCCCGATGGGCGTCGGTACAAACATTCAGTACTTC. Its translation: CASSTPMGVGTNIQYF.